One and the same sample provided the 25 T cell receptor beta chains below, sequenced in a study of T cell responses to AZD1222 COVID-19 vaccine. The assay was immunoSEQ multiplex PCR, and TCRdb's table has in-frame clones only and misses some. The table has some 120,000 clones, roughly 92% seen once. Specimen: peripheral blood, collected 28 days after the second AZD1222 dose. These receptors originate from an adult who received the AZD1222 COVID-19 vaccine.

This sequence joins TRBV4-1 and TRBJ2-1, with 9 positions matching TRBD2. Per germline, CDR1 MGHRA and CDR2 YSYEKL. V was pared by 3 bases and J by 6 bases, with 9 bases of the junction left unmatched. The CDR3 consists of 16 residues. In DNA, the CDR3 is TGCGCCAGCAGCCACTTAGCGGGAGTCTTGTCCAATGAGCAGTTCTTC. Amino acid sequence: CASSHLAGVLSNEQFF.

The rearrangement joins TRBV19 to TRBJ1-2, with a tentative D call TRBD1 (6 bases). Germline V lookup: CDR1 LNHDA, CDR2 SQIVND (reference sequence). Between the trimmed V and J ends, which lost 10 bases and 4 bases, there was a span of 10 bases. The length of the CDR3 is 11 residues. CDR3 protein: CATRDTYGYTF. In DNA form, the CDR3 reads TGTGCCACCAGGGACACCTATGGCTACACCTTC.

This sequence joins TRBV27 and TRBJ2-7; 8 nucleotides align to TRBD1. The CDR3 has 13 residues. CDR1 and CDR2 from the germline V gene are MNHEY and SMNVEV (reference sequence). V lost 8 bases to trimming and J lost 6 bases; unmatched junction nucleotides: 9. In DNA, the CDR3 is TGTGCCAGCCGAAACAGGGGGTTGAGCGAGCAGTACTTC. It codes for CASRNRGLSEQYF.

This sequence joins TRBV18 and TRBJ1-4; D is unresolved. The V and J ends lost 3 bases and 3 bases respectively, with 14 bases between them. The length of the CDR3 is 16 residues. Germline CDR1 is KGHSH and CDR2 is LQKENI. CDR3 sequence: CASSPLAGKANEKLFF. The CDR3 DNA reads TGTGCCAGCTCACCTCTGGCCGGGAAGGCTAATGAAAAACTGTTTTTT.

The V gene is TRBV27, the J gene TRBJ1-5; D not resolved. In germline, CDR1 is MNHEY, CDR2 SMNVEV (reference sequence). This CDR3 contains 14 residues. With 5 bases removed from V and 2 bases from J, the gap between germline ends came to 10 bases. CDR3: CASSNYGGNQPQHF. As DNA, the CDR3 is TGTGCCAGCAGTAACTATGGGGGCAATCAGCCCCAGCATTTT.

The chain recombines TRBV7-2 with TRBJ2-7; 7 bases line up with TRBD1. The CDR3 runs 14 residues. With 6 bases clipped from V and 0 bases from J, the junction kept 5 bases outside the gene matches. Germline-derived CDR1 and CDR2 are SGHTA and FQGNSA. The CDR3 region has the DNA TGTGCCAGCAGTAAACAGGGGAGCTCCTACGAGCAGTACTTC. This encodes CASSKQGSSYEQYF.

The chain uses TRBV19 and TRBJ1-1, with D uncertain. Germline V gene data show CDR1 as LNHDA and CDR2 as SQIVND (reference sequence). Trimming took off 0 bases at V and 10 bases at J, with 12 bases between the two ends. CDR3 length: 13 residues. For the CDR3, the DNA is TGTGCCAGTAGTATAGACGGGGTAGCTTCAGCTTTCTTT. It yields the protein CASSIDGVASAFF.

CDR3 region: CASSSVTYEQYF. CDR3 DNA: TGTGCCAGCTCAAGCGTTACCTACGAGCAGTACTTC. The chain combines TRBV6-5 with TRBJ2-7; unclear D gene. Trimming took 8 bases from V and 2 from J, leaving 10 bases between them. Germline assignment: CDR1 MNHEY and CDR2 SVGAGI. This CDR3 region has 12 residues.

The chain combines TRBV28 with TRBJ2-7; D is possibly TRBD2 (8 bases). This CDR3 spans 14 amino acids. Trimming took 5 bases from V and 1 from J, leaving 12 bases between them. CDR1 and CDR2 from the germline V gene are MDHEN and SYDVKM. This chain's CDR3 is CASSRGGQSYEQYF. CDR3 in DNA: TGTGCCAGCAGTCGGGGGGGACAGTCCTACGAGCAGTACTTC.

This chain links TRBV5-6 with TRBJ1-4, with D possibly TRBD1 on 5 matching bases. Germline assignment: CDR1 SGHDT and CDR2 YYEEEE. V lost 4 bases, J lost 1 base, and 14 bases lay in between. CDR3 size: 16 residues. CDR3 coding DNA: TGTGCCAGCAGCCCCGTTAGGGGAGGAACTAATGAAAAACTGTTTTTT. The encoded protein is CASSPVRGGTNEKLFF.

The chain has TRBV19 and TRBJ2-2; D is possibly TRBD1 (6 bases). This CDR3 spans 14 amino acids. Trimming removed 6 bases from V and 5 bases from J, with 13 bases in between. Germline V gives CDR1 LNHDA, CDR2 SQIVND (reference sequence). The chain's CDR3 is CASSPQGWTGELFF. CDR3 sequence (DNA): TGTGCCAGTAGCCCGCAGGGGTGGACCGGGGAGCTGTTTTTT.

This clone occurred once. The chain uses TRBV15 and TRBJ1-1; D unclear. This CDR3 spans 13 amino acids. V was shortened by 7 bases and J by 5 bases, with 14 bases between the two germline ends. Per the germline V gene, CDR1 is LNHNV and CDR2 is YYDKDF (reference sequence). In DNA form, the CDR3 reads TGTGCCACCACCATTGGACTTCGTACTGAAGCTTTCTTT. It yields the protein CATTIGLRTEAFF.

About this clone: One end of the junction does not line up with germline, which may come from a read error. The genes are TRBV7-7 and TRBJ2-5; D is possibly TRBD1 (6 bases). Germline V gives CDR1 SSHAT, CDR2 FNYEAQ (reference sequence). The CDR3 loop spans 14 amino acids. The CDR3 spells CASSLDRYQETQYF. As DNA, the CDR3 is TGTGCTAGCAGCTTAGACAGGTACCAAGAGACCCAGTACTTC.

V is TRBV5-1 and J is TRBJ2-2; 15 positions agree with TRBD2. The V segment lost 1 base and the J segment 8 bases; nucleotides outside the gene matches: 6. CDR1 is SGHRS, CDR2 YFSETQ, per germline. The CDR3 runs to 17 residues. DNA for the CDR3: TGCGCCAGCAGCTTGTGGACTAGCGGGAGGGCCGAGGGGGAGCTGTTTTTT. Translation: CASSLWTSGRAEGELFF.

V is TRBV28 and J is TRBJ1-5; 7 bases map to TRBD1. The J segment lost 9 bases and the V segment lost 6 bases, leaving 11 bases of the junction unmatched. Germline V gives CDR1 MDHEN, CDR2 SYDVKM. This CDR3 contains 14 residues. CDR3 DNA: TGTGCCAGCAGGCGGGACAGTGGGTCGATGCCCCAGCATTTT. This codes for CASRRDSGSMPQHF. The full variable domain, completed using reference TRBV28 and TRBJ1-5, is DVKVTQSSRYLVKRTGEKVFLECVQDMDHENMFWYRQDPGLGLRLIYFSYDVKMKEKGDIPEGYSVSREKKERFSLILESASTNQTSMYLCASRRDSGSMPQHFGDGTRLSIL.

The rearrangement links TRBV5-4 to TRBJ1-2; TRBD1 agrees at 7 bases. J was trimmed by 3 bases and V by 2 bases; bases with no gene match: 4. The length of the CDR3 is 14 residues. CDR1 is SGHNT, CDR2 YYREEE, per germline (reference sequence). The CDR3 DNA reads TGTGCCAGCAGCTTCACAGGGGTAGACTATGGCTACACCTTC. Residues: CASSFTGVDYGYTF.

The genes are TRBV4-1 and TRBJ2-7; D unresolved. The CDR3 sequence is 15 residues long. V lost 1 base and J lost 0, with 10 bases in between. CDR1 and CDR2 from the germline V gene are MGHRA and YSYEKL. As DNA, the CDR3 is TGCGCCAGCAGCCAAGTCTTCGACGACTCCTACGAGCAGTACTTC. This codes for CASSQVFDDSYEQYF.

This sequence joins TRBV5-4 and TRBJ2-5; D unresolved. Trimming removed 0 bases at V and 1 base at J, with 4 bases between. CDR1 SGHNT and CDR2 YYREEE come from the germline V gene (reference sequence). The CDR3 is made up of 13 amino acids. The CDR3 loop is CASSLAAQETQYF. DNA of the CDR3: TGTGCCAGCAGCTTGGCAGCCCAAGAGACCCAGTACTTC.

The chain employs TRBV4-1 and TRBJ1-1, with D tentatively TRBD1 (6 bases). The length of the CDR3 is 16 residues. The V and J ends lost 1 base and 2 bases respectively, with 14 bases between them. Germline-derived CDR1 and CDR2 are MGHRA and YSYEKL. The CDR3 coding sequence is TGCGCCAGCAGCCAAGTTGGCGGACAGCGAAACACTGAAGCTTTCTTT. Protein: CASSQVGGQRNTEAFF.

This sequence joins TRBV19 and TRBJ1-4; possible D gene TRBD1, 5 bases. Trimming took 3 bases from V and 8 from J, leaving 16 bases between them. This CDR3 spans 15 amino acids. Germline V lookup: CDR1 LNHDA, CDR2 SQIVND (reference sequence). The CDR3 DNA reads TGTGCCAGTAGTATGGGGGTCGGGGCAGGGGAAAAACTGTTTTTT. Encoded protein: CASSMGVGAGEKLFF.

J is TRBJ2-7 and V is TRBV7-9; 9 nucleotides agree with TRBD1. Losses at the gene ends were 2 bases for V and 5 bases for J; bases not matched to a gene: 4. Germline CDR1 and CDR2: SEHNR and FQNEAQ (reference sequence). The CDR3 is 14 residues long. The CDR3 sequence: CASSLTGGFDEQYF. The CDR3 region has the DNA TGTGCCAGCAGCTTAACAGGGGGCTTCGACGAGCAGTACTTC.

In its sample, this clone was seen once. The chain is built from TRBV4-1 and TRBJ2-2; 8 bases align to TRBD2. The V and J ends lost 4 bases and 0 bases, in that order; junction bases with no gene match: 10. This CDR3 is built from 18 residues. Germline V CDR1 and CDR2: MGHRA, YSYEKL. CDR3 sequence reads: CASSPVTSASANTGELFF. The CDR3 DNA reads TGCGCCAGCAGCCCTGTGACTAGCGCCAGTGCGAACACCGGGGAGCTGTTTTTT.

This clone has only a few counts. The CDR3 protein is CASSDSSSNNEQFF. The DNA for the CDR3 is TGTGCCAGCAGTGACTCGTCCTCGAACAATGAGCAGTTCTTC. The chain couples TRBV6-4 to TRBJ2-1; D ambiguous. V lost 0 bases and J lost 5, with 8 bases in between. Germline V gives CDR1 MRHNA, CDR2 SNTAGT. CDR3 length: 14 amino acids.

The J gene is TRBJ1-5, the V gene TRBV7-9; D unresolved. The V and J ends lost 1 base and 3 bases respectively, with 13 bases between them. The germline V gene encodes CDR1 SEHNR and CDR2 FQNEAQ (reference sequence). This CDR3 has 16 amino acids. The CDR3, as DNA: TGTGCCAGCAGCTTAGTGGACGGCTCACCCAATCAGCCCCAGCATTTT. Its protein is CASSLVDGSPNQPQHF.

Concerning this clone: Other nucleotide sequences from this sample produce the same CDR3. In DNA, the CDR3 is TGCAGCGTTGGTACAGGGGGAAGCTACGAGCAGTACTTC. This codes for CSVGTGGSYEQYF. The genes are TRBV29-1 and TRBJ2-7; 8 bases fit TRBD1. The CDR3 sequence is 13 residues long. The germline CDR1 and CDR2 sequences are SQVTM and ANQGSEA. With 4 bases clipped from V and 3 bases from J, the junction kept 5 bases outside the gene matches.